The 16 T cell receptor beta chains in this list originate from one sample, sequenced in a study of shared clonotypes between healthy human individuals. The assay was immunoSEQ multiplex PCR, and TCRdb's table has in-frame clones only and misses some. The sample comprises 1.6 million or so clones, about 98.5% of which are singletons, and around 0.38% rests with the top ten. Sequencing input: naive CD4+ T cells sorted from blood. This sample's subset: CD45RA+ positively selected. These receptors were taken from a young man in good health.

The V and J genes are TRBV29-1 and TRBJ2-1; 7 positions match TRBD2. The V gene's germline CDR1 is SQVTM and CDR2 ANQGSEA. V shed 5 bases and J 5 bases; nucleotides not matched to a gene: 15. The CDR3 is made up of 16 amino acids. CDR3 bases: TGCAGCGTTTCCGAAAATTGGGCGGGAGCCCACAATGAGCAGTTCTTC. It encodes CSVSENWAGAHNEQFF.

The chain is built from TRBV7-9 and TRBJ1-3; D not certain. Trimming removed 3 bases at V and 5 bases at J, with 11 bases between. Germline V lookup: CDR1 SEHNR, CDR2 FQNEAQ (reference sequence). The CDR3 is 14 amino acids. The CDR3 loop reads CASSFTLDRNTIYF. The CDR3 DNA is TGTGCCAGCAGCTTCACATTAGATCGAAACACCATATATTTT.

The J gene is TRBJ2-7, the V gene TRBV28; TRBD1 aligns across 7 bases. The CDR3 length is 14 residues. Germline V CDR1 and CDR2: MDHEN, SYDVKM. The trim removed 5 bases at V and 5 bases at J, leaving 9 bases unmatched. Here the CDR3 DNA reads TGTGCCAGCAGTAGAGACAGGGCCAGTAACGAGCAGTACTTC. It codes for CASSRDRASNEQYF. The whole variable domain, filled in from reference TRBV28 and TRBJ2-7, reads DVKVTQSSRYLVKRTGEKVFLECVQDMDHENMFWYRQDPGLGLRLIYFSYDVKMKEKGDIPEGYSVSREKKERFSLILESASTNQTSMYLCASSRDRASNEQYFGPGTRLTVT.

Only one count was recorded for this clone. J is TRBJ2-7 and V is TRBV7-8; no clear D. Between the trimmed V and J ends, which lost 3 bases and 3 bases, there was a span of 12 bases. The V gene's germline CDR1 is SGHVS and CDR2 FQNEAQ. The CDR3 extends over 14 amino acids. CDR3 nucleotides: TGTGCCAGCAGCTTGCCAGGATCTCTCTACGAGCAGTACTTC. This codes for CASSLPGSLYEQYF.

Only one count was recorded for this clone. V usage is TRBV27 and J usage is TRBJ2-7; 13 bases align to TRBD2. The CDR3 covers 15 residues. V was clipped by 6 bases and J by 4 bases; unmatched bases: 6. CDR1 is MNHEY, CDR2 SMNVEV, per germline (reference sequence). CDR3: CASRPGTSGIYEQYF. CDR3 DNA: TGTGCCAGCAGACCCGGGACTAGCGGGATTTACGAGCAGTACTTC.

The CDR3: CASSPPEGHGQYF. The CDR3 nucleotides are TGTGCCAGCTCACCACCGGAGGGCCACGGCCAGTATTTT. The rearrangement uses TRBV18 and TRBJ2-3; D may be TRBD2 (6 bases). V shed 0 bases and J shed 12 bases, with 13 bases lying between them. In germline, CDR1 is KGHSH, CDR2 LQKENI. The CDR3 has 13 amino acids.

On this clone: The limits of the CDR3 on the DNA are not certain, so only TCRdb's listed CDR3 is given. The CDR3 loop reads CASSVVGPGLAFGEQFF. This sequence joins TRBV9 and TRBJ2-1; TRBD2, the D gene given by the table, was not confirmed from the DNA. 17 amino acids form the CDR3, both terminal residues included. The germline V gene encodes CDR1 SGDLS and CDR2 YYNGEE.

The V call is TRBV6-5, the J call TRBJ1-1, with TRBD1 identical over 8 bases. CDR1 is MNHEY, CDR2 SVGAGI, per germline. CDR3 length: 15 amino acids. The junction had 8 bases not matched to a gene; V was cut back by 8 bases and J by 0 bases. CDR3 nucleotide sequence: TGTGCCAGCGGAGTGACAGGGGATCTGAACACTGAAGCTTTCTTT. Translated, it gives CASGVTGDLNTEAFF.

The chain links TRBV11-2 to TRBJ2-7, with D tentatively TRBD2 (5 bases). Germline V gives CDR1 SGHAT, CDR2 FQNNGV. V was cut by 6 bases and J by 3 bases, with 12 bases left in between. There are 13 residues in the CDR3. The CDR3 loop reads CASSRGSFYEQYF. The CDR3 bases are TGTGCCAGCAGTCGGGGTAGCTTCTACGAGCAGTACTTC.

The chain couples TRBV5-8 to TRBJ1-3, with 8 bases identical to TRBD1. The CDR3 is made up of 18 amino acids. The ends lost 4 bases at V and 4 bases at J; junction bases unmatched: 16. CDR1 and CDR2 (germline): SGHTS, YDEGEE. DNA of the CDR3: TGTGCCAGCAGCCGGCCGAAGACAGGGGTTTTGTCCGGAAACACCATATATTTT. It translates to CASSRPKTGVLSGNTIYF. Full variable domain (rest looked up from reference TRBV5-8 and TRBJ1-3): EAGVTQSPTHLIKTRGQQATLRCSPISGHTSVYWYQQALGLGLQFLLWYDEGEERNRGNFPPRFSGRQFPNYSSELNVNALELEDSALYLCASSRPKTGVLSGNTIYFGEGSWLTVV.

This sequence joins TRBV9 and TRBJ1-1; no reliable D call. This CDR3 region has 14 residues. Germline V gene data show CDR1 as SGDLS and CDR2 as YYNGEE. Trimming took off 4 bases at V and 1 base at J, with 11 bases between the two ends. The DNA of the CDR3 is TGTGCCAGCAGCCTGGTGACGGAGAACACTGAAGCTTTCTTT. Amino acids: CASSLVTENTEAFF.

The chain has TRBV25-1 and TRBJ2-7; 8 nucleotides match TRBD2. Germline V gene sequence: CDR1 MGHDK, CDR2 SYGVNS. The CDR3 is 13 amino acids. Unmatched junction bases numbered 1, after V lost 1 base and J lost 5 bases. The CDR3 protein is CASSEWREDEQYF. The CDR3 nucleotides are TGTGCCAGCAGTGAATGGCGGGAGGACGAGCAGTACTTC.

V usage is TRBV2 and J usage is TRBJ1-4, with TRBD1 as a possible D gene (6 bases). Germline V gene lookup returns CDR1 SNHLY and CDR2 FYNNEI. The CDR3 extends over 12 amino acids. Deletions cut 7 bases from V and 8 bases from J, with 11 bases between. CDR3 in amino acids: CASKGDGEKLFF. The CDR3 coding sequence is TGTGCCAGCAAGGGGGATGGGGAAAAACTGTTTTTT.

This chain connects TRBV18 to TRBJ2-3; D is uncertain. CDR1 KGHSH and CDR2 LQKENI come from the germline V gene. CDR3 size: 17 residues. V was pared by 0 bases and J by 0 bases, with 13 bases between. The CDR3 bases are TGTGCCAGCTCACCACCCACTCGACCCGCTAGCACAGATACGCAGTATTTT. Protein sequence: CASSPPTRPASTDTQYF.

The CDR3 reads CASRVNLGYTF. In nucleotides, the CDR3 is TGTGCCAGCAGGGTGAATCTAGGCTACACCTTC. V is TRBV2 and J is TRBJ1-2, with D unclear. Germline CDR1 SNHLY, CDR2 FYNNEI. This CDR3 region has 11 residues. V lost 6 bases and J lost 8, with 10 bases in between.

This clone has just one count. The CDR3 loop reads CASEGGLANNEQFF. DNA of the CDR3: TGCGCGAGCGAGGGGGGACTAGCGAACAATGAGCAGTTCTTC. This sequence joins TRBV5-1 and TRBJ2-1; 10 bases align to TRBD2. The CDR3 runs 14 residues. Germline assignment: CDR1 SGHRS and CDR2 YFSETQ. Full variable domain (missing parts from reference TRBV5-1 and TRBJ2-1): KAGVTQTPRYLIKTRGQQVTLSCSPISGHRSVSWYQQTPGQGLQFLFEYFSETQRNKGNFPGRFSGRQFSNSRSEMNVSTLELGDSALYLCASEGGLANNEQFFGPGTRLTVL.